This is a list of T cell receptor beta chains from one sample in a study of cytomegalovirus exposure and HLA in healthy donors. Only in-frame clones appear in the TCRdb table, and some are missing; sequencing was by immunoSEQ multiplex PCR. The repertoire includes tens of thousands of clones, 70% to 85% of them detected once, and around 3.8% sits in the top ten. The source material was PBMCs. The origin of the receptors is a man aged 50 to 59 in good health and CMV-seronegative. Both conserved end residues are part of each CDR3. Fields, in order: J gene, V gene, CDR3 protein.

J: TRBJ1-3
V: TRBV6-6
CDR3: CASSYRGSGNTIYF

J: TRBJ2-3
V: TRBV6-1
CDR3: CASRGGNF

J: TRBJ2-7
V: TRBV18
CDR3: CASSPGGNRAYEQYF

J: TRBJ1-6
V: TRBV13
CDR3: CASSITGGASYNSPLHF

J: TRBJ1-1
V: TRBV28
CDR3: CASSLSSGQGWGDTEAFF

J: TRBJ1-2
V: TRBV6-5
CDR3: CASSFTTGSVGYTF

J: TRBJ1-4
V: TRBV7-8
CDR3: CASSVTVAFGNEKLFF

J: TRBJ2-1
V: TRBV9
CDR3: CASTRWGTLGDEQFF

J: TRBJ2-5
V: TRBV4-1
CDR3: CASSQDRGSSGTMERETQYF

J: TRBJ1-2
V: TRBV27
CDR3: CASSSRQGFYGYTF

J: TRBJ1-5
V: TRBV19
CDR3: CASSIEGQGNQPQHF

J: TRBJ2-1
V: TRBV6-5
CDR3: CASRFRDIDNEQFF

J: TRBJ2-7
V: TRBV11-3
CDR3: CASSPGLAAGEQYF

J: TRBJ1-2
V: TRBV15
CDR3: CATSRDKGVIYGYTF

J: TRBJ2-1
V: TRBV5-1
CDR3: CASRGQGGPYNEQFF

J: TRBJ1-2
V: TRBV30
CDR3: CAWTAGTGAPWGGYTF

J: TRBJ2-5
V: TRBV6-5
CDR3: CASSSSGTGSQETQYF

J: TRBJ1-4
V: TRBV13
CDR3: CASSLGNGGEKLFF

J: TRBJ2-2
V: TRBV19
CDR3: CASSKAGLTGELFF

J: TRBJ2-7
V: TRBV6-6
CDR3: CASSPPWSGQGHEQYF

J: TRBJ2-1
V: TRBV10-2
CDR3: CASSGTSGRGEQFF

J: TRBJ1-2
V: TRBV5-1
CDR3: CASSLEGRSAYGYTF

J: TRBJ2-1
V: TRBV27
CDR3: CASSSLQEIRDSSTEQFF

J: TRBJ2-7
V: TRBV28
CDR3: CASSTSGSPNHEQYF

J: TRBJ1-5
V: TRBV19
CDR3: CASSNRANQPQHF

J: TRBJ1-2
V: TRBV15
CDR3: CATSREEGVFYGYTF

J: TRBJ2-5
V: TRBV27
CDR3: CASSLGGDHPPQQETQYF

J: TRBJ1-2
V: TRBV28
CDR3: CASSLTRRDHTF

J: TRBJ2-5
V: TRBV9
CDR3: CASSEGGGGQETQYF

J: TRBJ2-7
V: TRBV6-5
CDR3: CASSSWTGGAYEQYF

J: TRBJ2-2
V: TRBV30
CDR3: CAWTRDRIGSGELFF